These 26 T cell receptor beta chains were all obtained from the same sample, sequenced in a study of T cell repertoires in cytomegalovirus infection. A single record per CDR3 protein comes from TCRdb applying MiXCR to the reads. The sample contains some 110,000 distinct CDR3 sequences, roughly a tenth of which appear only once. These TCRs' antigens remain unknown. Source material: PBMCs, sequenced either directly or after in vitro stimulation (not recorded which). The receptors were gathered from a human donor in good health (CMV status not recorded). Some clones in this sample may be carry-over from other donors' samples.

This clonotype rates as medium-sized (0.01 to 0.1%). This chain connects TRBV7-6 to TRBJ2-7, with D perhaps TRBD2 (7 bases). V lost 1 base to trimming and J lost 0 bases, with 13 bases between them. The CDR3 covers 16 residues. From germline, CDR1 is SGHVS and CDR2 FNYEAQ. The CDR3 DNA is TGTGCCAGCAGCTTAGTAGGGGGGGGAGCCTCCTACGAGCAGTACGTC. Translated: CASSLVGGGASYEQYV.

This clonotype has a count of ten or more. The CDR3 bases are TGTGCCAGCAGTTTTTATCAGGGAAGAGATACGCAGTATTTT. This encodes CASSFYQGRDTQYF. The V and J genes are TRBV12-3 or TRBV12-4 and TRBJ2-3; a possible D gene is TRBD1 (5 bases). Trimming stripped 3 bases from V and 5 bases from J, with 12 bases between. The CDR3 runs 14 residues.

This clonotype was recorded many times. The rearrangement uses TRBV7-8 and TRBJ1-3, with D unclear. V was cut by 6 bases and J by 4 bases, with 7 bases left in between. The CDR3 is 12 amino acids. CDR1 and CDR2 (germline): SGHVS, FQNEAQ. CDR3 sequence reads: CASSRSGNTIYF. CDR3 coding DNA: TGTGCCAGCAGTCGATCCGGAAACACCATATATTTT.

The chain joins TRBV14 to TRBJ1-1, with unresolved D. CDR3 length: 13 amino acids. Per germline, CDR1 SGHDN and CDR2 FVKESK. The V gene lost 5 bases and the J gene lost 3 bases, with 10 bases spanning the gap. The CDR3 loop is CASSFSTYTEAFF. The CDR3 bases are TGTGCCAGCAGCTTTTCGACTTACACTGAAGCTTTCTTT.

CDR3 protein: CASSFQGLNTEAFF. The CDR3 nucleotides read TGTGCCAGCAGTTTTCAGGGGTTGAACACTGAAGCTTTCTTT. This chain joins TRBV27 and TRBJ1-1, with a tentative D call TRBD1 (6 bases). Germline values: CDR1 MNHEY, CDR2 SMNVEV (reference sequence). The CDR3 spans 14 residues. Trimming took off 3 bases at V and 0 bases at J, with 8 bases between the two ends.

This clonotype was detected ten times or more. Its ends do not fully match the called genes, so a read error is possible. The V gene is TRBV27, the J gene TRBJ1-1, with D possibly matching TRBD1 (6 bases). The germline V gene has CDR1 MNHEY and CDR2 SMNVEV (reference sequence). The CDR3 length is 14 residues. The CDR3 nucleotides are TGTGCCACCAGTCAGGGGACTTCGAACACTGAAGCTTTCTTT. Its protein is CATSQGTSNTEAFF.

This clonotype was found many times. The V and J genes are TRBV7-2 and TRBJ1-3, with TRBD1 as a possible D gene (6 bases). Trimming stripped 8 bases from V and 0 bases from J, with 8 bases between. The CDR3 has 13 residues. CDR1 and CDR2 from the germline V gene are SGHTA and FQGNSA. The CDR3 DNA follows: TGTGCCAGCGGGACATTCTCTGGAAACACCATATATTTT. This sequence encodes CASGTFSGNTIYF.

This clonotype was detected many times. This chain joins TRBV12-3 or TRBV12-4 and TRBJ1-1, with a tentative D call TRBD1 (6 bases). This CDR3 comprises 16 residues. Trimming stripped 3 bases from V and 6 bases from J, with 20 bases between. CDR3 in DNA: TGTGCCAGCAGTTTGGGGGGGGCGGGCCGGTCGGCTGAAGCTTTCTTT. Translating gives CASSLGGAGRSAEAFF.

The table lists this clonotype with many counts. This rearrangement joins TRBV28 to TRBJ1-2; a possible D gene is TRBD1 (5 bases). The germline gives CDR1 MDHEN, CDR2 SYDVKM. The CDR3 runs to 16 residues. Trimming pared 7 bases from V and 3 bases from J, leaving 21 bases between. The CDR3 loop reads CASISGTGPLHYGYTF. The CDR3 DNA reads TGTGCCAGCATATCCGGAACGGGGCCCCTTCACTATGGCTACACCTTC.

This clonotype was seen ten or more times. V and J are TRBV27 and TRBJ2-1; tentatively, D is TRBD1 or TRBD2 (5 bases each). The germline gives CDR1 MNHEY, CDR2 SMNVEV (reference sequence). Trimming took off 0 bases at V and 0 bases at J, with 9 bases between the two ends. The CDR3 is made up of 16 amino acids. The CDR3 region has the DNA TGTGCCAGCAGTTTATCGGCAGGGAGCTCCTACAATGAGCAGTTCTTC. It codes for CASSLSAGSSYNEQFF.

Many counts were recorded for this clonotype. J is TRBJ1-2 and V is TRBV7-2, with a tentative D call TRBD1 (5 bases). Germline values: CDR1 SGHTA, CDR2 FQGNSA. The CDR3 length is 14 residues. Trimming left V 0 bases short and J 8 bases short, with 13 bases between. This CDR3 reads CASSLAPGTAGYTF. The CDR3 bases are TGTGCCAGCAGCTTAGCGCCGGGGACCGCGGGCTACACCTTC.

The rearrangement joins TRBV10-3 to TRBJ2-5; 8 bases are a match to TRBD2. The junction had 3 bases not matched to a gene; V was cut back by 0 bases and J by 0 bases. The germline gives CDR1 ENHRY, CDR2 SYGVKD. This CDR3 comprises 16 residues. This chain's CDR3 is CAISESRLANQETQYF. CDR3 in DNA: TGTGCCATCAGTGAGTCGAGACTAGCGAACCAAGAGACCCAGTACTTC.

This clonotype came up many times. The chain uses TRBV27 and TRBJ2-5, with D tentatively TRBD1 (5 bases). CDR1 and CDR2 from the germline V gene are MNHEY and SMNVEV (reference sequence). The CDR3 is made up of 14 amino acids. Trimming cost V 3 bases and J 5 bases, with 13 bases left between them. As DNA, the CDR3 is TGTGCCAGCAGTTTCCAGGGCCTCGTGGAGACCCAGTACTTC. The encoded protein is CASSFQGLVETQYF.

J is TRBJ1-5 and V is TRBV20-1; D not certain. The CDR3 extends over 14 amino acids. V lost 2 bases to trimming and J lost 0 bases, with 8 bases between them. Germline CDR1 is DFQATT and CDR2 is SNEGSKA (reference sequence). CDR3 sequence (DNA): TGCAGTGCTAGAAAAATCGGTAGCAATCAGCCCCAGCATTTT. It encodes CSARKIGSNQPQHF.

This chain links TRBV15 with TRBJ2-3; possibly TRBD1 or TRBD2 for D (7 bases each). Trimming left V 1 base short and J 5 bases short, with 19 bases between. CDR1 is LNHNV, CDR2 YYDKDF, per germline (reference sequence). The CDR3 spans 17 residues. The CDR3 region is CATSRVSAGAGGDTQYF. The CDR3 nucleotides are TGTGCCACCAGCAGAGTTTCCGCGGGAGCAGGGGGAGATACGCAGTATTTT.

Many counts were recorded for this clonotype. The chain combines TRBV5-6 with TRBJ1-1; 8 bases map to TRBD1. After removal of 4 bases from V and 4 bases from J, the junction contained 6 bases not matched to a gene. The CDR3 has 14 residues. In germline, CDR1 is SGHDT, CDR2 YYEEEE. CDR3 amino acids: CASSKDRVSTEAFF. Written as DNA, the CDR3 is TGTGCCAGCAGCAAGGACAGGGTCTCCACTGAAGCTTTCTTT.

This clonotype was counted only a few times. This chain connects TRBV7-9 to TRBJ2-1; no reliable D call. Germline assignment: CDR1 SEHNR and CDR2 FQNEAQ (reference sequence). Trimming took off 0 bases at V and 6 bases at J, with 6 bases between the two ends. The CDR3 consists of 13 residues. The CDR3 reads CASSLAQSNEQFF. DNA of the CDR3: TGTGCCAGCAGCTTAGCGCAATCCAATGAGCAGTTCTTC.

J is TRBJ1-5 and V is TRBV19, with D possibly TRBD1 on 6 matching bases. Trimming took 8 bases from V and 6 from J, leaving 14 bases between them. The CDR3 sequence is 13 residues long. The V gene's germline CDR1 is LNHDA and CDR2 SQIVND (reference sequence). CDR3 bases: TGTGCCAGTGGACAGTTGGGAGGTCAGCCCCAGCATTTT. Translated, it gives CASGQLGGQPQHF.

This clonotype appeared a few times. This chain joins TRBV10-3 and TRBJ2-5; 9 positions match TRBD2. The germline V gene encodes CDR1 ENHRY and CDR2 SYGVKD. V was pared by 6 bases and J by 3 bases, with 2 bases of the junction left unmatched. The CDR3 contains 13 residues. The CDR3: CAIRKREEETQYF. The CDR3 region has the DNA TGTGCCATCAGGAAGCGGGAGGAAGAGACCCAGTACTTC.

This chain joins TRBV11-1 and TRBJ2-7; a possible D gene is TRBD1 (6 bases). This CDR3 has 15 amino acids. Germline V gives CDR1 SGHAT, CDR2 FQDESV (reference sequence). The CDR3 region is CASSPHRVGSYVQYV. DNA for the CDR3: TGTGCCAGCAGCCCCCACAGGGTAGGATCCTACGTGCAGTACGTC.

This clonotype was seen ten or more times. The chain uses TRBV20-1 and TRBJ2-7; TRBD2 matches 7 bases. Trimming removed 1 base from V and 3 bases from J; junction bases left unmatched: 3. The V gene's germline CDR1 is DFQATT and CDR2 SNEGSKA (reference sequence). This CDR3 has 13 residues. DNA of the CDR3: TGCAGTGCTAGAGGCGGGAGAGACTACGAGCAGTACTTC. Its protein product is CSARGGRDYEQYF.

This chain uses TRBV20-1 with TRBJ2-5, with D tentatively TRBD2 (6 bases). Germline assignment: CDR1 DFQATT and CDR2 SNEGSKA (reference sequence). The CDR3 totals 15 residues. The germline V and J ends were trimmed by 1 base and 4 bases, with 16 bases remaining between them. CDR3 DNA: TGCAGTGCTAGAGGACCCCGCGGGGTGCCAGAGACCCAGTACTTC. It translates to CSARGPRGVPETQYF.

The V gene is TRBV7-9, the J gene TRBJ2-7; the match to TRBD1 covers 11 bases. The V gene's germline CDR1 is SEHNR and CDR2 FQNEAQ (reference sequence). The V gene end was trimmed by 1 base and the J gene end by 6 bases; junction bases not matched to a gene: 5. The CDR3 extends over 15 amino acids. CDR3 DNA: TGTGCCAGCAGCTTAGGGACAGGGGGCTTTTTCGAGCAGTACGTC. Its protein product is CASSLGTGGFFEQYV.

This clonotype turned up a few times. The rearrangement uses TRBV28 and TRBJ1-2; TRBD1 matches 7 bases. With 2 bases clipped from V and 8 bases from J, the junction kept 2 bases outside the gene matches. Germline CDR1 MDHEN, CDR2 SYDVKM. This CDR3 has 12 amino acids. CDR3 DNA: TGTGCCAGCAGTTTAACAGGGGTCGGCTACACCTTC. Translated: CASSLTGVGYTF.

The rearrangement uses TRBV6-2 or TRBV6-3 and TRBJ2-3; the D is unclear. The CDR3 is made up of 17 amino acids. Deletions cut 7 bases from V and 1 base from J, with 21 bases between. Germline V CDR1 and CDR2: MNHEY, SVGEGT. CDR3 amino acids: CASTQPRTIRGTDTQYF. CDR3 sequence (DNA): TGTGCCAGCACCCAACCCCGGACGATCAGAGGCACAGATACGCAGTATTTT.

This clonotype was recorded at least ten times. The CDR3 DNA is TGTGCCAGCTCACCCAGCCGCGACACTGAAGCTTTCTTT. Its protein is CASSPSRDTEAFF. The chain couples TRBV18 to TRBJ1-1; D unclear. V was shortened by 3 bases and J by 3 bases, with 8 bases between the two germline ends. CDR1 and CDR2 (germline): KGHSH, LQKENI. The CDR3 extends over 13 amino acids. The variable domain in full, completed from reference TRBV18 and TRBJ1-1, reads NAGVMQNPRHLVRRRGQEARLRCSPMKGHSHVYWYRQLPEEGLKFMVYLQKENIIDESGMPKERFSAEFPKEGPSILRIQQVVRGDSAAYFCASSPSRDTEAFFGQGTRLTVV.